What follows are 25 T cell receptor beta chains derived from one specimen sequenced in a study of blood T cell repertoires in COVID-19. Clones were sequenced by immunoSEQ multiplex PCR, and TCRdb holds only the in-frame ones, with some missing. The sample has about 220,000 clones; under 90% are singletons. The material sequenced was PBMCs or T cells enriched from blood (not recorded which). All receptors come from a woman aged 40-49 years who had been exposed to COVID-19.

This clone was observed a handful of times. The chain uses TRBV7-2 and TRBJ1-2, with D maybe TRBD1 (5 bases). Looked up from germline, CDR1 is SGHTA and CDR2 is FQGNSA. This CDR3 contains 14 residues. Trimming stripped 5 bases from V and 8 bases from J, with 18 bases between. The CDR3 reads CASSTGQGDRGYTF. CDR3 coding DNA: TGTGCCAGCAGCACCGGACAAGGGGATCGAGGCTACACCTTC.

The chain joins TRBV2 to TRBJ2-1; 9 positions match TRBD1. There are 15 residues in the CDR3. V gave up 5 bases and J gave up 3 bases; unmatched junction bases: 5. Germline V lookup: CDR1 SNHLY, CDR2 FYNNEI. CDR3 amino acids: CASSPGQGFYNEQFF. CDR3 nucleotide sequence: TGTGCCAGCAGTCCCGGACAGGGGTTCTACAATGAGCAGTTCTTC.

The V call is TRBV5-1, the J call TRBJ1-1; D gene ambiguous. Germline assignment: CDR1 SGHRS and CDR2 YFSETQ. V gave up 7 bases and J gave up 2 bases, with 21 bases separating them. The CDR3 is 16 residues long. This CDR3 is CASDPSSRQLNTEAFF. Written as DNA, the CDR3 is TGCGCCAGCGACCCCAGCTCCAGGCAGTTAAACACTGAAGCTTTCTTT. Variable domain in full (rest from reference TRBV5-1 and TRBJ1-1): KAGVTQTPRYLIKTRGQQVTLSCSPISGHRSVSWYQQTPGQGLQFLFEYFSETQRNKGNFPGRFSGRQFSNSRSEMNVSTLELGDSALYLCASDPSSRQLNTEAFFGQGTRLTVV.

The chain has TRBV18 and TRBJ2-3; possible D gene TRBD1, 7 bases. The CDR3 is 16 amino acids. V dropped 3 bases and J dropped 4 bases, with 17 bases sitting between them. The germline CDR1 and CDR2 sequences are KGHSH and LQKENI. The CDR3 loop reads CASSPGRQGIADTQYF. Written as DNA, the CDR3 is TGTGCCAGCTCACCCGGGAGACAGGGTATCGCAGATACGCAGTATTTT.

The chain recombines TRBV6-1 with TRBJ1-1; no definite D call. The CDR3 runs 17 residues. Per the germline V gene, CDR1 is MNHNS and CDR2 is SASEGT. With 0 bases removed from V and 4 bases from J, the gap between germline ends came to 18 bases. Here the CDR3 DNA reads TGTGCCAGCAGTGAAGCGCGGGCAGTAAGAAGGATCACTGAAGCTTTCTTT. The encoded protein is CASSEARAVRRITEAFF.

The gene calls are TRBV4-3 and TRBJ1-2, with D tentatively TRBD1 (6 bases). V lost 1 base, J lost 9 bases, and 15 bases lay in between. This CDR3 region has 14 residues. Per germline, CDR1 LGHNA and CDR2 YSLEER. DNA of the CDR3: TGCGCCAGCAGCCAAGGCCCACCAACAGGGCGCTACACCTTC. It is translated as CASSQGPPTGRYTF.

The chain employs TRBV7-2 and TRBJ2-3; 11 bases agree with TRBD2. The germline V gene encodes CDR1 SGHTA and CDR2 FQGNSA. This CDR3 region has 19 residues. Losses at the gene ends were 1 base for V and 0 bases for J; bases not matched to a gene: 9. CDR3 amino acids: CASSLGIAGGYPSTDTQYF. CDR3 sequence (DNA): TGTGCCAGCAGCTTAGGCATAGCGGGGGGGTATCCGAGCACAGATACGCAGTATTTT.

CDR3 in amino acids: CASSLSAGGVTGELFF. In DNA form, the CDR3 reads TGTGCCAGCAGCTTATCAGCGGGGGGCGTCACCGGGGAGCTGTTTTTT. The chain recombines TRBV7-3 with TRBJ2-2, with 9 bases fitting TRBD2. The J segment lost 4 bases and the V segment lost 2 bases, leaving 5 bases of the junction unmatched. Germline CDR1 reads SGHTA; CDR2 reads FQGTGA. This CDR3 has 16 residues.

The CDR3 region has the DNA TGCGCCAGCAGCAACAGGGACAGGACGCTTCATTCACCCCTCCACTTT. Translation: CASSNRDRTLHSPLHF. V is TRBV4-1 and J is TRBJ1-6; 8 nucleotides align to TRBD1. This CDR3 region has 16 residues. CDR1 and CDR2 (germline): MGHRA, YSYEKL. With 5 bases clipped from V and 8 bases from J, the junction kept 11 bases outside the gene matches.

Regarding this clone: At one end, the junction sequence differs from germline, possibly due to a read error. Here the CDR3 DNA reads TGTGCCAGCTCACCACGGACAGAGTCCTACAAGCAGTACTTC. This translates into CASSPRTESYKQYF. The J gene is TRBJ2-7, the V gene TRBV18; the D gene is possibly TRBD1 (6 bases). The length of the CDR3 is 14 residues. Germline V gives CDR1 KGHSH, CDR2 LQKENI.

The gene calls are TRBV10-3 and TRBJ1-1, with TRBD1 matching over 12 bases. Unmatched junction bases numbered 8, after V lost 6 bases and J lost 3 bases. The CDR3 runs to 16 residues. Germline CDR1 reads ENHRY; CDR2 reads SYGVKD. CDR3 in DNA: TGTGCCATCAGCGCCGGGACAGGGGGCTTCCACACTGAAGCTTTCTTT. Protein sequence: CAISAGTGGFHTEAFF.

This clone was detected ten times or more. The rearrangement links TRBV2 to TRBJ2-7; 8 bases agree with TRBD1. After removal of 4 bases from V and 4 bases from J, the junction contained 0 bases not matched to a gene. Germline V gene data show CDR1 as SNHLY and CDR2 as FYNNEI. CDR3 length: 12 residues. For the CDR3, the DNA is TGTGCCAGCAGTGGACAGGGGTACGAGCAGTACTTC. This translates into CASSGQGYEQYF.

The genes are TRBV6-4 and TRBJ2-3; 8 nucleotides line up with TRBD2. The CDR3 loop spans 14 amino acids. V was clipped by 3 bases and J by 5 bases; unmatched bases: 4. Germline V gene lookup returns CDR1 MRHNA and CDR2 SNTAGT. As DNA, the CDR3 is TGTGCCAGCAGTGAAGGTAGCGGGGAAGATACGCAGTATTTT. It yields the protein CASSEGSGEDTQYF.

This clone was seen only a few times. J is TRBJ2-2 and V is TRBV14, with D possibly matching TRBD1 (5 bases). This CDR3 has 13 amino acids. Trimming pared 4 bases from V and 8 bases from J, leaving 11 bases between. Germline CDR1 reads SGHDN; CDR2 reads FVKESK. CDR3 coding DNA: TGTGCCAGCAGCCCTTCAGGGATAGGGGAGCTGTTTTTT. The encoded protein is CASSPSGIGELFF.

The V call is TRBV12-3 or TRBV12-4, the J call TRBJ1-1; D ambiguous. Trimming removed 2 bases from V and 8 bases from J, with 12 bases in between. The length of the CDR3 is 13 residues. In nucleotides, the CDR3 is TGTGCCAGCAGTTTACTTTGGGAGACCGAAGCTTTCTTT. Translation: CASSLLWETEAFF.

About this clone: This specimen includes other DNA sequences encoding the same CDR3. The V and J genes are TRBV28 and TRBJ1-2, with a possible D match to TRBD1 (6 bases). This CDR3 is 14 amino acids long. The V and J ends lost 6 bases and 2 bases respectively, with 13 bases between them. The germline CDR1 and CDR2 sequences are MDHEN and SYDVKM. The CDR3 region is CASSTLQGNYGYTF. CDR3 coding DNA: TGTGCCAGCAGCACCCTCCAGGGGAACTATGGCTACACCTTC.

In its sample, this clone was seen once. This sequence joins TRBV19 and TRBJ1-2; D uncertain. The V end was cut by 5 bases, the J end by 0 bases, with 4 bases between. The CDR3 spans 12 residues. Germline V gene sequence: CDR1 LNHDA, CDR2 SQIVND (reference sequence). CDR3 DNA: TGTGCCAGTAGTCTCGCTAACTATGGCTACACCTTC. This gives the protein CASSLANYGYTF.

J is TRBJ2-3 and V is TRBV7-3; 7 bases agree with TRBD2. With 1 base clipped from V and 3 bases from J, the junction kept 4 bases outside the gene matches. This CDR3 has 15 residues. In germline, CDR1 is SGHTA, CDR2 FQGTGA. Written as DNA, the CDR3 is TGTGCCAGCAGCTTAAACGGACTAGAAACAGATACGCAGTATTTT. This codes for CASSLNGLETDTQYF. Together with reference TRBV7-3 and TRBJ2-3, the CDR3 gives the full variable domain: GAGVSQTPSNKVTEKGKYVELRCDPISGHTALYWYRQSLGQGPEFLIYFQGTGAADDSGLPNDRFFAVRPEGSVSTLKIQRTERGDSAVYLCASSLNGLETDTQYFGPGTRLTVL.

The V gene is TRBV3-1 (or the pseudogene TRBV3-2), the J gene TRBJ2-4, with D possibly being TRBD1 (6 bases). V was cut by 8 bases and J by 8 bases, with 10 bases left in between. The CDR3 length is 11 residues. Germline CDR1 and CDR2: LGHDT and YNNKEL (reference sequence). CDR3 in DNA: TGTGCCAGCGCAGGGGTAGACATTCAGTACTTC. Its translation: CASAGVDIQYF.

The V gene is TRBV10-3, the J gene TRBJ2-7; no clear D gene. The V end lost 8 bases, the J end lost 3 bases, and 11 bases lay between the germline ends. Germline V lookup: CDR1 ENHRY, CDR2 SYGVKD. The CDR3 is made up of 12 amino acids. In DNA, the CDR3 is TGTGCCATCGTGGCACAGAACTACGAGCAGTACTTC. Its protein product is CAIVAQNYEQYF.

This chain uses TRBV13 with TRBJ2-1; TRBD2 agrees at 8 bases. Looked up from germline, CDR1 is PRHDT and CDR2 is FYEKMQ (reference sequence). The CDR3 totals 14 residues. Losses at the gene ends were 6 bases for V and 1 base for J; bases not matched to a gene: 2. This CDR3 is CASRERESYNEQFF. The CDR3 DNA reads TGTGCCAGCAGGGAGCGGGAGTCCTACAATGAGCAGTTCTTC.

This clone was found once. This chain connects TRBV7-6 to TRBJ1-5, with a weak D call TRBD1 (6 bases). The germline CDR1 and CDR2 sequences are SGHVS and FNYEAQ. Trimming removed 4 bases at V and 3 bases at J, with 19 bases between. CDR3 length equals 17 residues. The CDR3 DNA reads TGTGCCAGCAGCTCGAGGCCCCCGGGACAAGCCAATCAGCCCCAGCATTTT. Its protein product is CASSSRPPGQANQPQHF.

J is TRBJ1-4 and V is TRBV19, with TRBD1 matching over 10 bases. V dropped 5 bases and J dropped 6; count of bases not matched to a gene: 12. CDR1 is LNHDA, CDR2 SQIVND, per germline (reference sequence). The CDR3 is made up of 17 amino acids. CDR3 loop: CASSDDRGREVHEKLFF. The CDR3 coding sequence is TGTGCCAGTAGTGATGACAGGGGGCGAGAGGTACATGAAAAACTGTTTTTT.

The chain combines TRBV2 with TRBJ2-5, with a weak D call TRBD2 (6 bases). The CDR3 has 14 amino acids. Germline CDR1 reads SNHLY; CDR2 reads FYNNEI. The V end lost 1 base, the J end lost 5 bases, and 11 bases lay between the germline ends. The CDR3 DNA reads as TGTGCCAGCAGTGAAGTTTGGGGGGTGGAGACCCAGTACTTC. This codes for CASSEVWGVETQYF.

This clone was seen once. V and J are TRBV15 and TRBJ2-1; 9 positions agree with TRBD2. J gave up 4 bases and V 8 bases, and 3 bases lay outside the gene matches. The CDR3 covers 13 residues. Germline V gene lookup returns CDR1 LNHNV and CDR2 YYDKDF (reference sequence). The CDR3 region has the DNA TGTGCCACCCGTAGCGGGGGTTACAATGAGCAGTTCTTC. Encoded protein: CATRSGGYNEQFF.